These 22 T cell receptor beta chains came from one sample sequenced in a study of cytomegalovirus exposure and HLA in healthy donors (TCRdb year 2017). Library preparation employed the immunoSEQ multiplex PCR assay. For the multiplex PCR, a mixture combining 60 forward primers for TCR Vbeta segments and 13 reverse primers for TCR Jbeta segments was used. This immuneACCESS table, as held by TCRdb, lists in-frame sequences with V and J called but not all clones. Of the missing ones, under half trace to an unresolved V gene in checked studies; the others have no known cause. Recorded for this sample are 200,000 or so clones; around 79% of them occurred a single time. The ten largest clones add up to 0.39% of the sample. Material for sequencing was PBMCs. The receptors were gathered from a male donor in good health and CMV-seropositive.

This sequence joins TRBV7-9 and TRBJ2-7; tentatively, D is TRBD2 (7 bases). CDR1 is SEHNR and CDR2 is FQNEAQ in the germline V gene (reference sequence). The CDR3 is 16 residues long. V was trimmed by 4 bases and J by 5 bases, leaving 21 bases between them. CDR3 sequence reads: CASSSRPGGAFHEQYF. The CDR3 bases are TGTGCCAGCAGCTCTCGACCGGGGGGCGCTTTCCACGAGCAGTACTTC.

The chain joins TRBV19 to TRBJ2-5; D remains ambiguous. V lost 6 bases to trimming and J lost 5 bases, with 13 bases between them. This CDR3 region has 13 residues. Germline V gene data show CDR1 as LNHDA and CDR2 as SQIVND (reference sequence). The CDR3 loop reads CASRNPSLETQYF. Written as DNA, the CDR3 is TGTGCCAGTAGAAACCCCTCACTCGAGACCCAGTACTTC.

The chain employs TRBV7-2 and TRBJ1-3; D ambiguous. The ends were cut back, 3 bases at V and 1 base at J, with 10 bases in the middle. Germline loops: CDR1 SGHTA, CDR2 FQGNSA. The CDR3 is 15 amino acids. CDR3 amino acids: CASSLQTTSGNTIYF. Here the CDR3 DNA reads TGTGCCAGCAGCTTGCAGACTACATCTGGAAACACCATATATTTT.

CDR3 in DNA: TGTGCCAGCAGCTCGAGGGACTCTAGGTATGGCTACACCTTC. This encodes CASSSRDSRYGYTF. The J gene is TRBJ1-2, the V gene TRBV5-4, with D perhaps matching TRBD1 (5 bases). CDR3 length: 14 residues. The V end lost 3 bases, the J end lost 5 bases, and 14 bases lay between the germline ends. Germline loops: CDR1 SGHNT, CDR2 YYREEE (reference sequence).

The chain employs TRBV27 and TRBJ2-1, with TRBD1 matching 10 bases. V lost 5 bases to trimming and J lost 6 bases; unmatched junction nucleotides: 7. The CDR3 is 15 residues long. From germline, CDR1 is MNHEY and CDR2 SMNVEV (reference sequence). The CDR3 DNA follows: TGTGCCAGCAGTGGGGGACAGGGGAGAGGCAATGAGCAGTTCTTC. Its protein product is CASSGGQGRGNEQFF.

The V gene is TRBV7-9, the J gene TRBJ2-7, with D possibly TRBD2 on 5 matching bases. Looked up from germline, CDR1 is SEHNR and CDR2 is FQNEAQ (reference sequence). CDR3 length: 13 residues. Trimming took 11 bases from V and 0 from J, leaving 14 bases between them. CDR3 in DNA: TGTGCCTCCACAGCGGTGAGCTCCTACGAGCAGTACTTC. This translates into CASTAVSSYEQYF.

The V and J genes are TRBV6-5 and TRBJ2-5; 7 positions agree with TRBD1. This CDR3 has 14 amino acids. J was trimmed by 3 bases and V by 0 bases; bases with no gene match: 1. CDR1 is MNHEY, CDR2 SVGAGI, per germline. The CDR3 nucleotides are TGTGCCAGCAGTTACTCGGACAGGAAAGAGACCCAGTACTTC. Protein sequence: CASSYSDRKETQYF.

This chain uses TRBV7-3 with TRBJ1-2; TRBD1 aligns across 8 bases. Germline-derived CDR1 and CDR2 are SGHTA and FQGTGA. V was clipped by 5 bases and J by 4 bases; unmatched bases: 6. The CDR3 is 14 residues long. CDR3 protein: CASSRGTGSYGYTF. The DNA of the CDR3 is TGTGCCAGCAGCCGCGGGACAGGCAGCTATGGCTACACCTTC.

The chain uses TRBV6-5 and TRBJ1-1, with D possibly being TRBD1 (5 bases). V lost 5 bases and J 10 bases, leaving 20 bases between the germline ends. Germline CDR1 is MNHEY and CDR2 is SVGAGI. The CDR3 consists of 14 residues. As DNA, the CDR3 is TGTGCCAGCAGTCCCTCCGGGGGACCTGCCGTAGCTTTCTTT. This encodes CASSPSGGPAVAFF.

This chain uses TRBV7-2 with TRBJ1-2; D unresolved. This CDR3 contains 13 residues. With 3 bases removed from V and 0 bases from J, the gap between germline ends came to 5 bases. The V gene's germline CDR1 is SGHTA and CDR2 FQGNSA. CDR3 protein: CASSFMSNYGYTF. The CDR3 DNA reads TGTGCCAGCAGCTTCATGTCTAACTATGGCTACACCTTC.

This clone was seen a handful of times. The gene calls are TRBV10-3 and TRBJ2-1; the D gene is possibly TRBD2 (7 bases). The CDR3 spans 16 residues. In germline, CDR1 is ENHRY, CDR2 SYGVKD. V shed 4 bases and J shed 7 bases, with 20 bases lying between them. Here the CDR3 reads CAISGGQGGRGNEQFF. The CDR3 DNA reads TGTGCCATCAGTGGGGGACAAGGGGGGAGGGGGAATGAGCAGTTCTTC.

V and J are TRBV4-3 and TRBJ1-2; the match to TRBD1 covers 8 bases. Germline CDR1 reads LGHNA; CDR2 reads YSLEER. J was trimmed by 8 bases and V by 0 bases; bases with no gene match: 2. The CDR3 runs to 13 residues. Here the CDR3 reads CASSQDRGLGYTF. CDR3 in DNA: TGCGCCAGCAGCCAAGACAGGGGGCTCGGCTACACCTTC.

This clone has only a few counts. The junction and the germline gene differ at one end; a read error may be behind it. This chain links TRBV7-9 with TRBJ2-7, with TRBD1 matching over 9 bases. CDR3 length: 16 amino acids. Germline V gene data show CDR1 as SEHNR and CDR2 as FQNEAQ (reference sequence). The CDR3 region has the DNA TGTTCCAGCAGCCCGCCGGGACAGGGAGTCTCCTACGAGCAGTACTTC. Translated: CSSSPPGQGVSYEQYF.

V and J are TRBV7-8 and TRBJ2-1; D unresolved. The CDR3 runs 14 residues. Trimming removed 2 bases from V and 3 bases from J, with 8 bases in between. CDR1 and CDR2 (germline): SGHVS, FQNEAQ. As DNA, the CDR3 is TGTGCCAGCAGCTTACCCGAGCTCTACAATGAGCAGTTCTTC. It translates to CASSLPELYNEQFF.

The rearrangement links TRBV6-5 to TRBJ2-5; D call uncertain. This CDR3 contains 11 residues. CDR1 is MNHEY and CDR2 is SVGAGI in the germline V gene. Trimming shortened V by 6 bases and J by 7 bases, and 9 bases separated the two germline ends. In DNA, the CDR3 is TGTGCCAGCAGGCGCACCGGGACCCAGTACTTC. This gives the protein CASRRTGTQYF.

The V and J genes are TRBV4-1 and TRBJ2-7; perhaps TRBD2 as D (6 bases). The ends were cut back, 5 bases at V and 3 bases at J, with 20 bases in the middle. Germline lookup yields CDR1 MGHRA and CDR2 YSYEKL. This CDR3 spans 16 amino acids. The CDR3 loop reads CASSESGTPGVYEQYF. The CDR3 DNA reads as TGCGCCAGCAGCGAAAGTGGGACCCCGGGGGTCTACGAGCAGTACTTC.

V usage is TRBV7-8 and J usage is TRBJ2-5; no firm D call. The CDR3 totals 13 residues. From germline, CDR1 is SGHVS and CDR2 FQNEAQ. Trimming removed 6 bases from V and 2 bases from J, with 10 bases in between. In nucleotides, the CDR3 is TGTGCCAGCAGAGATAGCCTACAAGAGACCCAGTACTTC. Translation: CASRDSLQETQYF.

A word on this clone: At one end the junction does not follow the germline gene, possibly because of a read error. The V and J genes are TRBV7-7 and TRBJ2-7; 8 bases map to TRBD1. The CDR3 runs 13 residues. Looked up from germline, CDR1 is SSHAT and CDR2 is FNYEAQ (reference sequence). The CDR3 protein is CASSLTGGYEQYF. In DNA form, the CDR3 reads TGTGCTAGCAGCTTAACAGGGGGCTACGAGCAGTACTTC.

The chain has TRBV6-5 and TRBJ2-3; maybe TRBD1 (5 bases). The CDR3 covers 15 residues. The V gene lost 0 bases and the J gene lost 1 base, with 8 bases spanning the gap. Germline loops: CDR1 MNHEY, CDR2 SVGAGI. The CDR3 DNA reads as TGTGCCAGCAGTTACTCGAACAGGCGCACAGATACGCAGTATTTT. Encoded protein: CASSYSNRRTDTQYF.

Here the CDR3 DNA reads TGTGCCAGCAGCGTAGGGGCCCCCGACGAGCAGTACTTC. Its translation: CASSVGAPDEQYF. The rearrangement joins TRBV9 to TRBJ2-5; D is unresolved. The DNA end is a closer match to TRBJ2-7, so the J assignment may be wrong. Germline assignment: CDR1 SGDLS and CDR2 YYNGEE. This CDR3 region has 13 residues.

The genes are TRBV4-2 and TRBJ2-7; D gene uncertain. This CDR3 has 16 amino acids. The germline V and J ends were trimmed by 1 base and 4 bases, with 17 bases remaining between them. Germline-derived CDR1 and CDR2 are LGHNA and YNFKEQ. This chain's CDR3 is CASSQGSRNPLYEQYF. Written as DNA, the CDR3 is TGTGCCAGCAGCCAAGGATCCAGGAACCCCCTTTACGAGCAGTACTTC.

The V gene is TRBV29-1, the J gene TRBJ1-2; D might be TRBD1 (5 bases). The germline V gene has CDR1 SQVTM and CDR2 ANQGSEA. Between the trimmed V and J ends, which lost 4 bases and 6 bases, there was a span of 18 bases. There are 14 residues in the CDR3. The CDR3 is CSVGRGAGSNGYTF. CDR3 sequence (DNA): TGCAGCGTTGGAAGGGGCGCAGGGTCTAATGGCTACACCTTC. The full variable domain, rest sourced from reference TRBV29-1 and TRBJ1-2, is SAVISQKPSRDICQRGTSLTIQCQVDSQVTMMFWYRQQPGQSLTLIATANQGSEATYESGFVIDKFPISRPNLTFSTLTVSNMSPEDSSIYLCSVGRGAGSNGYTFGSGTRLTVV.